Shown below are 16 T cell receptor beta chains from a single sample sequenced in a study of T cells generated in artificial thymic organoids. Semi-nested PCR with reverse primers in the TRAC or TRBC constant regions amplified each chain separately. TCRdb re-analysed the 5' RACE reads in MiXCR, keeping a single row per CDR3 protein. Of more than 3,000 distinct CDR3 sequences listed, around a third are singletons. Sequencing was performed on naive CD8+ T cells from blood. The subset here: CD3+TCRalphabeta+CD8SP T cells; for blood, CD45RO-CCR7+ naive CD8+ T cells. These receptors all come from a human donor who gave cord blood stem cells for thymic organoid culture, a cardiac surgery patient who gave postnatal thymus, or a blood donor (not recorded which).

This clonotype is judged medium-sized (0.01 to 0.1%). This chain uses TRBV5-1 with TRBJ2-7; the D call may be TRBD1 or TRBD2 (5 bases each). CDR1 is SGHRS, CDR2 YFSETQ, per germline. The V gene lost 3 bases and the J gene lost 2 bases, with 12 bases spanning the gap. CDR3 size: 14 residues. CDR3 nucleotides: TGCGCCAGCAGCTACCGGGACGGAACCTACGAGCAGTACTTC. This encodes CASSYRDGTYEQYF.

This clonotype was recorded a few times. The chain is built from TRBV25-1 and TRBJ2-7; TRBD1 aligns across 7 bases. Losses at the gene ends were 4 bases for V and 4 bases for J; bases not matched to a gene: 10. The CDR3 extends over 15 amino acids. Germline assignment: CDR1 MGHDK and CDR2 SYGVNS. The CDR3: CASSVWGQTPYEQYF. The DNA for the CDR3 is TGTGCCAGCAGTGTTTGGGGACAGACCCCGTACGAGCAGTACTTC.

The chain is built from TRBV4-1 and TRBJ2-4, with TRBD1 matching over 7 bases. With 0 bases clipped from V and 5 bases from J, the junction kept 4 bases outside the gene matches. CDR3 size: 15 residues. Looked up from germline, CDR1 is MGHRA and CDR2 is YSYEKL. This CDR3 is CASSQDLGTENIQYF. DNA of the CDR3: TGCGCCAGCAGCCAAGATTTGGGGACAGAAAACATTCAGTACTTC.

This clonotype qualifies as large (0.1 to 1%). CDR3 loop: CASSYSKGNEAFF. In nucleotides, the CDR3 is TGTGCCAGCAGTTACTCGAAGGGAAATGAAGCTTTCTTT. The rearrangement joins TRBV6-5 to TRBJ1-1; no firm D call. Trimming removed 0 bases from V and 7 bases from J, with 9 bases in between. This CDR3 comprises 13 residues. Germline loops: CDR1 MNHEY, CDR2 SVGAGI.

This clonotype ranks as large. The CDR3 sequence: CASSQVYVPDTQYF. CDR3 DNA: TGTGCCAGCAGCCAAGTATATGTACCAGATACGCAGTATTTT. V and J are TRBV3-1 and TRBJ2-3; D is unresolved. V lost 1 base to trimming and J lost 4 bases, with 9 bases between them. The CDR3 is made up of 14 amino acids. Germline values: CDR1 LGHDT, CDR2 YNNKEL (reference sequence).

The chain links TRBV13 to TRBJ2-2; possibly TRBD2 for D (6 bases). CDR3 size: 16 residues. CDR1 is PRHDT and CDR2 is FYEKMQ in the germline V gene (reference sequence). V was trimmed by 6 bases and J by 4 bases, leaving 18 bases between them. The CDR3 DNA reads as TGTGCCAGCAGACCTCTCGGCCTCGGGGGCACCGGGGAGCTGTTTTTT. This codes for CASRPLGLGGTGELFF. Looking up the rest from reference TRBV13 and TRBJ2-2 gives the full variable domain: AAGVIQSPRHLIKEKRETATLKCYPIPRHDTVYWYQQGPGQDPQFLISFYEKMQSDKGSIPDRFSAQQFSDYHSELNMSSLELGDSALYFCASRPLGLGGTGELFFGEGSRLTVL.

This clonotype is deemed medium-sized. The CDR3 nucleotides read TGTGCCAGCAGTTTGGGTTGGGGGCAAAGAGATACGCAGTATTTT. It is translated as CASSLGWGQRDTQYF. The chain links TRBV27 to TRBJ2-3; TRBD1 might be the D (6 bases). This CDR3 comprises 15 residues. V lost 3 bases and J 5 bases, leaving 15 bases between the germline ends. The germline V gene has CDR1 MNHEY and CDR2 SMNVEV (reference sequence).

This clonotype has more than one count but fewer than ten. This chain uses TRBV4-3 with TRBJ1-2; D possibly corresponds to TRBD1 (6 bases). Germline V gives CDR1 LGHNA, CDR2 YSLEER. The CDR3 is 15 residues long. Trimming removed 0 bases at V and 6 bases at J, with 14 bases between. This chain's CDR3 is CASSQDVGAQNGYTF. As DNA, the CDR3 is TGCGCCAGCAGCCAAGATGTGGGGGCGCAGAATGGCTACACCTTC.

With regard to this clonotype: This may arise from a read error, as a much more abundant clone is one base away. The chain carries TRBV5-5 and TRBJ2-2, with 7 nucleotides matching TRBD2. Germline-derived CDR1 and CDR2 are SGHKS and YYEKEE (reference sequence). This CDR3 has 16 residues. As DNA, the CDR3 is TGTGCCAGCAGCGTACTAGCGCGAACGAACGCCGGGGAGCTGTTTTTT. Translation gives CASSVLARTNAGELFF.

This clonotype was counted a few times. The chain combines TRBV5-1 with TRBJ2-1, with 8 positions matching TRBD2. The V gene's germline CDR1 is SGHRS and CDR2 YFSETQ. The V and J ends lost 0 bases and 3 bases, in that order; junction bases with no gene match: 5. The length of the CDR3 is 16 residues. CDR3 amino acids: CASSLEIGTSYNEQFF. Written as DNA, the CDR3 is TGCGCCAGCAGCTTGGAGATCGGGACTAGCTACAATGAGCAGTTCTTC. Supplemented by reference TRBV5-1 and TRBJ2-1, the full variable domain reads KAGVTQTPRYLIKTRGQQVTLSCSPISGHRSVSWYQQTPGQGLQFLFEYFSETQRNKGNFPGRFSGRQFSNSRSEMNVSTLELGDSALYLCASSLEIGTSYNEQFFGPGTRLTVL.

The sample holds a few counts of this clonotype. CDR3 in amino acids: CASSFGTSNTGELFF. CDR3 nucleotides: TGTGCCAGCAGTTTCGGGACTTCTAACACCGGGGAGCTGTTTTTT. The genes are TRBV5-4 and TRBJ2-2, with D possibly TRBD2 on 6 matching bases. CDR3 length: 15 residues. V lost 5 bases and J lost 2, with 13 bases in between. Germline values: CDR1 SGHNT, CDR2 YYREEE (reference sequence).

In regard to this clonotype: It may be a read error: a sequence one base away is much more abundant. The chain uses TRBV19 and TRBJ2-1, with D perhaps matching TRBD2 (6 bases). The CDR3 totals 22 residues. Germline V gene sequence: CDR1 LNHDA, CDR2 SQIVND (reference sequence). For the CDR3, the DNA is TGTGCCAGTAGCTTGGTAGCGGATTATGGGGATTATATAACTAGCTCCTACGATGAGCAGTTCTTC. Translating gives CASSLVADYGDYITSSYDEQFF.

In its sample, this clonotype is medium-sized. The rearrangement links TRBV19 to TRBJ2-1, with 8 bases lining up with TRBD2. V trimming: 5 bases; J trimming: 0 bases; junction bases outside the gene matches: 3. The germline V gene has CDR1 LNHDA and CDR2 SQIVND (reference sequence). The CDR3 covers 15 residues. The CDR3 DNA is TGTGCCAGTAGTGCCGGGACTAGCTCCTACAATGAGCAGTTCTTC. Amino acid sequence: CASSAGTSSYNEQFF.

About this clonotype itself: The junction shows a germline mismatch at one end, possibly a read error. CDR3 sequence: CASSPRRADF. DNA for the CDR3: TGTGCCAGCAGCCCCCGCAGGGCCGACTTC. The chain joins TRBV9 to TRBJ2-7; possible D gene TRBD1, 5 bases. The germline CDR1 and CDR2 sequences are SGDLS and YYNGEE. CDR3 length: 10 residues.

There are a few counts of this clonotype. This chain links TRBV6-5 with TRBJ2-7, with a tentative D call TRBD1 (5 bases). The V and J ends lost 5 bases and 5 bases respectively, with 19 bases between them. Germline-derived CDR1 and CDR2 are MNHEY and SVGAGI. CDR3 length equals 15 residues. The DNA of the CDR3 is TGTGCCAGCAGTGACCATCCTAATGGACATAACGAGCAGTACTTC. Translated, it gives CASSDHPNGHNEQYF.

CDR3 sequence (DNA): TGTGCCTGGAGACCTACAACCGGGACGGCGAACACCGGGGAGCTGTTTTTT. Translation: CAWRPTTGTANTGELFF. J is TRBJ2-2 and V is TRBV30, with D perhaps matching TRBD1 or TRBD2 (5 bases each). The V end lost 3 bases, the J end lost 0 bases, and 17 bases lay between the germline ends. Looked up from germline, CDR1 is GTSNPN and CDR2 is SVGIG (reference sequence). The CDR3 totals 17 residues.